The 27 T cell receptor beta chains below all came from one sample that was sequenced in a study of T cells in localized non-small cell lung cancer. Repertoires were generated with immunoSEQ multiplex PCR, while TCRdb's copy carries only in-frame clones and drops some. The repertoire holds 30,000 or so clones, with 88% as singletons. The sequenced sample was peripheral blood, obtained before any cancer treatment. The receptors stem from a female donor at least 60 years old with stage III squamous cell lung carcinoma.

J is TRBJ2-7 and V is TRBV5-4; 13 bases line up with TRBD2. The CDR3 is made up of 17 amino acids. From germline, CDR1 is SGHNT and CDR2 YYREEE (reference sequence). V dropped 4 bases and J dropped 4; count of bases not matched to a gene: 11. CDR3 in amino acids: CASSPSIRLAGGYEQYF. CDR3 bases: TGTGCCAGCAGCCCCTCCATCCGACTAGCGGGAGGTTACGAGCAGTACTTC.

This clone was recorded a few times. The CDR3 DNA sequence: TGCGCCAGCACTAAGACTGGATACTACGAGCAGTACTTC. Its translation is CASTKTGYYEQYF. The gene calls are TRBV10-2 and TRBJ2-7; no reliable D call. The CDR3 runs to 13 residues. Germline values: CDR1 WSHSY, CDR2 SAAADI. V lost 7 bases, J lost 3 bases, and 13 bases lay in between.

With respect to this clone: At one of its ends the junction is not consistent with the germline gene, which may arise from a read error. The rearrangement uses TRBV7-2 and TRBJ1-6; D is unresolved. This CDR3 contains 16 residues. Germline assignment: CDR1 SGHTA and CDR2 FQGNSA. The CDR3 DNA reads as TGTGCCAGCAGCTTAGAAGGATCCAACTATCATTCACCCCTCCACTTT. It encodes CASSLEGSNYHSPLHF.

This clone was counted a single time. The gene calls are TRBV2 and TRBJ1-2; 9 bases match TRBD1. CDR3 length: 13 amino acids. Germline-derived CDR1 and CDR2 are SNHLY and FYNNEI. After removal of 7 bases from V and 7 bases from J, the junction contained 7 bases not matched to a gene. CDR3 nucleotide sequence: TGTGCCAGCACCGGGACAGGGAAGACTGGCTACACCTTC. Translation: CASTGTGKTGYTF.

This clone was recorded a few times. The CDR3 loop is CASSLGVVTEAFF. The CDR3 DNA is TGTGCCAGCAGCTTGGGGGTAGTCACTGAAGCTTTCTTT. The chain carries TRBV5-6 and TRBJ1-1; D gene unclear. Germline CDR1 is SGHDT and CDR2 is YYEEEE. This CDR3 has 13 amino acids. Deletions cut 0 bases from V and 4 bases from J, with 7 bases between.

V is TRBV7-6 and J is TRBJ2-7, with D possibly being TRBD2 (7 bases). Germline V gives CDR1 SGHVS, CDR2 FNYEAQ. V was clipped by 5 bases and J by 4 bases, with 15 bases between them. The CDR3 is 14 amino acids. DNA of the CDR3: TGTGCCAGCAGCGCCGCAGGGGAGGGGTACGAGCAGTACTTC. It encodes CASSAAGEGYEQYF.

The chain employs TRBV19 and TRBJ2-3; D not certain. Looked up from germline, CDR1 is LNHDA and CDR2 is SQIVND (reference sequence). Trimming pared 5 bases from V and 5 bases from J, leaving 8 bases between. The CDR3 is 12 amino acids. CDR3 DNA: TGTGCCAGTAGTGCCCCCAGAGATACGCAGTATTTT. Translation: CASSAPRDTQYF. Based on the CDR3 plus reference TRBV19 and TRBJ2-3, the full variable domain is DGGITQSPKYLFRKEGQNVTLSCEQNLNHDAMYWYRQDPGQGLRLIYYSQIVNDFQKGDIAEGYSVSREKKESFPLTVTSAQKNPTAFYLCASSAPRDTQYFGPGTRLTVL.

This sequence joins TRBV6-1 and TRBJ2-3, with 9 bases identical to TRBD1. The ends lost 4 bases at V and 2 bases at J; junction bases unmatched: 7. Germline CDR1 and CDR2: MNHNS and SASEGT. This CDR3 is 16 amino acids long. CDR3 in amino acids: CASSVQGARNTDTQYF. The DNA for the CDR3 is TGTGCCAGCAGTGTACAGGGGGCCCGGAACACAGATACGCAGTATTTT.

The sample holds one count of this clone. This chain joins TRBV7-3 and TRBJ2-7, with D maybe TRBD2 (5 bases). V dropped 5 bases and J dropped 0 bases, with 11 bases sitting between them. The CDR3 runs 14 residues. The germline V gene has CDR1 SGHTA and CDR2 FQGTGA. The CDR3 reads CASSPGLNSYEQYF. CDR3 coding DNA: TGTGCCAGCAGCCCAGGACTTAACTCCTACGAGCAGTACTTC.

In its sample, this clone was seen once. The genes are TRBV5-1 and TRBJ1-1, with D tentatively TRBD1 (6 bases). Trimming removed 1 base from V and 3 bases from J, with 10 bases in between. Germline V gene data show CDR1 as SGHRS and CDR2 as YFSETQ. The CDR3 has 14 residues. The CDR3 bases are TGCGCCAGCAGCTTGACGGGGGCGGACACTGAAGCTTTCTTT. It codes for CASSLTGADTEAFF.

This chain joins TRBV2 and TRBJ1-4; D ambiguous. The CDR3 is 15 amino acids. Per germline, CDR1 SNHLY and CDR2 FYNNEI. V was cut by 0 bases and J by 3 bases, with 8 bases left in between. CDR3 sequence (DNA): TGTGCCAGCAGTGAAGCTGGGGTCTCTAATGAAAAACTGTTTTTT. It encodes CASSEAGVSNEKLFF.

The chain links TRBV10-3 to TRBJ2-7; 12 positions agree with TRBD2. Germline V lookup: CDR1 ENHRY, CDR2 SYGVKD. CDR3 length: 15 amino acids. The J segment lost 3 bases and the V segment lost 8 bases, leaving 8 bases of the junction unmatched. The CDR3 DNA sequence: TGTGCCATCGGACTACGACTAGCGGGAGTCTACGAGCAGTACTTC. Protein: CAIGLRLAGVYEQYF.

J is TRBJ2-5 and V is TRBV19; TRBD1 might be the D (6 bases). CDR1 is LNHDA and CDR2 is SQIVND in the germline V gene (reference sequence). The CDR3 has 13 residues. The V gene lost 1 base and the J gene lost 4 bases, with 7 bases spanning the gap. CDR3 residues: CASSIAGVETQYF. Here the CDR3 DNA reads TGTGCCAGTAGTATAGCAGGGGTAGAGACCCAGTACTTC.

This clone was recorded only once. This sequence joins TRBV10-3 and TRBJ2-3; 8 bases are shared with TRBD2. The germline V gene encodes CDR1 ENHRY and CDR2 SYGVKD. V trimming: 0 bases; J trimming: 1 base; junction bases outside the gene matches: 6. The CDR3 spans 17 residues. CDR3 bases: TGTGCCATCAGTGAGTCGAAGGTCGGGGGGGGCACAGATACGCAGTATTTT. The encoded protein is CAISESKVGGGTDTQYF.

The genes are TRBV30 and TRBJ2-7, with 8 bases matching TRBD1. J lost 2 bases, V lost 3 bases, and 12 bases had no gene match. The V gene's germline CDR1 is GTSNPN and CDR2 SVGIG (reference sequence). The CDR3 spans 16 residues. As DNA, the CDR3 is TGTGCCTGGAGGGACAGGGAATCGGCCTTTACCTACGAGCAGTACTTC. Its translation: CAWRDRESAFTYEQYF. The full variable domain, its missing parts supplied by reference TRBV30 and TRBJ2-7, is SQTIHQWPATLVQPVGSPLSLECTVEGTSNPNLYWYRQAAGRGLQLLFYSVGIGQISSEVPQNLSASRPQDRQFILSSKKLLLSDSGFYLCAWRDRESAFTYEQYFGPGTRLTVT.

The chain employs TRBV7-2 and TRBJ2-1, with 14 bases lining up with TRBD2. This CDR3 is built from 14 residues. CDR1 is SGHTA and CDR2 is FQGNSA in the germline V gene. J lost 12 bases, V lost 3 bases, and 4 bases had no gene match. The CDR3: CASSFSGLAGGQFF. The DNA of the CDR3 is TGTGCCAGCAGCTTTAGTGGACTAGCGGGGGGGCAGTTCTTC.

The V gene is TRBV28, the J gene TRBJ2-1; TRBD2 aligns across 7 bases. Unmatched junction bases numbered 13, after V lost 11 bases and J lost 0 bases. The germline V gene has CDR1 MDHEN and CDR2 SYDVKM. The CDR3 contains 16 residues. CDR3 coding DNA: TGTGCCTCCCTGGGGCTAGCGGCAATCTCCTACAATGAGCAGTTCTTC. It encodes CASLGLAAISYNEQFF.

The J gene is TRBJ2-7, the V gene TRBV10-2; D unresolved. Trimming took 7 bases from V and 0 from J, leaving 10 bases between them. Germline V gene data show CDR1 as WSHSY and CDR2 as SAAADI. The CDR3 consists of 13 residues. The CDR3 bases are TGCGCCAGCACCTCTCTGGGCTCCTACGAGCAGTACTTC. Translated, it gives CASTSLGSYEQYF.

The J gene is TRBJ1-5, the V gene TRBV7-8; D not certain. Between the trimmed V and J ends, which lost 4 bases and 6 bases, there was a span of 16 bases. The germline CDR1 and CDR2 sequences are SGHVS and FQNEAQ. The CDR3 has 15 residues. The CDR3 DNA follows: TGTGCCAGCAGCTCGAGCTCGGGGAACGGTCAGCCCCAGCATTTT. This gives the protein CASSSSSGNGQPQHF.

The chain uses TRBV9 and TRBJ2-7, with 9 nucleotides matching TRBD1. Germline V lookup: CDR1 SGDLS, CDR2 YYNGEE. J gave up 0 bases and V 3 bases, and 4 bases lay outside the gene matches. This CDR3 has 15 amino acids. CDR3 sequence: CASSEGQGSSYEQYF. The CDR3 DNA follows: TGTGCCAGCAGCGAGGGACAGGGCAGCTCCTACGAGCAGTACTTC.

The CDR3 here is CASSSSGSWETQYF. The CDR3 bases are TGTGCCAGCAGTTCGAGCGGGAGTTGGGAGACCCAGTACTTC. V and J are TRBV27 and TRBJ2-5, with TRBD2 identical over 8 bases. The CDR3 contains 14 residues. Germline lookup yields CDR1 MNHEY and CDR2 SMNVEV (reference sequence). With 4 bases clipped from V and 5 bases from J, the junction kept 6 bases outside the gene matches.

The rearrangement joins TRBV4-3 to TRBJ1-1, with D hard to call. Deletions cut 0 bases from V and 7 bases from J, with 12 bases between. CDR1 is LGHNA and CDR2 is YSLEER in the germline V gene. The CDR3 covers 14 residues. CDR3: CASSQDPGRNEAFF. CDR3 DNA: TGCGCCAGCAGCCAAGATCCAGGAAGAAATGAAGCTTTCTTT.

V and J are TRBV7-8 and TRBJ1-5; D gene ambiguous. Looked up from germline, CDR1 is SGHVS and CDR2 is FQNEAQ. V was pared by 0 bases and J by 6 bases, with 15 bases between. The CDR3 covers 16 residues. The DNA for the CDR3 is TGTGCCAGCAGCTTAGCCCCTGGGCAGTCCAGTCAGCCCCAGCATTTT. Protein product: CASSLAPGQSSQPQHF.

The rearrangement uses TRBV6-5 and TRBJ1-2, with D maybe TRBD1 (6 bases). From germline, CDR1 is MNHEY and CDR2 SVGAGI. V was clipped by 2 bases and J by 5 bases, with 15 bases between them. The CDR3 is made up of 15 amino acids. CDR3 region: CASSYPGGGGYGYTF. For the CDR3, the DNA is TGTGCCAGCAGTTACCCCGGAGGGGGGGGGTATGGCTACACCTTC.

This rearrangement joins TRBV28 to TRBJ1-6; TRBD1 agrees at 7 bases. Germline CDR1 reads MDHEN; CDR2 reads SYDVKM. The CDR3 runs 15 residues. The J segment lost 1 base and the V segment lost 5 bases, leaving 2 bases of the junction unmatched. The CDR3 spells CASSVQGSYNSPLHF. For the CDR3, the DNA is TGTGCCAGCAGTGTACAGGGGTCCTATAATTCACCCCTCCACTTT.

This sequence joins TRBV18 and TRBJ2-4, with D possibly TRBD1 on 5 matching bases. The CDR3 covers 15 residues. V lost 3 bases and J 5 bases, leaving 14 bases between the germline ends. Germline V gives CDR1 KGHSH, CDR2 LQKENI. CDR3 sequence (DNA): TGTGCCAGCTCACCTTTAGCAGGGTCCCAAAACATTCAGTACTTC. Its translation is CASSPLAGSQNIQYF.

This clone is a singleton in its sample. The V gene is TRBV5-8, the J gene TRBJ2-3; no definite D call. V shed 4 bases and J shed 0 bases, with 9 bases lying between them. CDR3 length: 14 amino acids. CDR1 and CDR2 from the germline V gene are SGHTS and YDEGEE. The CDR3 DNA is TGTGCCAGCAGCCAGAGATCTAGCACAGATACGCAGTATTTT. Protein sequence: CASSQRSSTDTQYF. The variable domain in full, completed from reference TRBV5-8 and TRBJ2-3, reads EAGVTQSPTHLIKTRGQQATLRCSPISGHTSVYWYQQALGLGLQFLLWYDEGEERNRGNFPPRFSGRQFPNYSSELNVNALELEDSALYLCASSQRSSTDTQYFGPGTRLTVL.